One sample yielded the 11 T cell receptor beta chains listed below, sequenced in a study of T cells in Graves' hyperthyroidism and ophthalmopathy. The TCR beta CDR3 regions underwent amplification using RNA transcripts as the source. Primed by the HTBI set, a first-round RT-PCR was run on the TCR CDR3. MiXCR, run by TCRdb on the multiplex PCR reads, gives a single entry per CDR3 protein. Of roughly 600,000 distinct CDR3 sequences in the sample, 13% to 15% were seen once. The material sequenced was blood. The receptor source for this set is a woman aged 45-65 years with Graves' ophthalmopathy.

At least ten counts were recorded for this clonotype. This chain uses TRBV3-1 with TRBJ2-7; D is possibly TRBD1 (5 bases). Trimming stripped 0 bases from V and 3 bases from J, with 12 bases between. This CDR3 spans 15 amino acids. Germline values: CDR1 LGHDT, CDR2 YNNKEL (reference sequence). The CDR3 nucleotides are TGTGCCAGCAGCCAAGATGGAGCTAGGGGCTACGAGCAGTACTTC. This encodes CASSQDGARGYEQYF.

This clonotype has a count of ten or more. V is TRBV6-1 and J is TRBJ2-3; possibly TRBD1 for D (6 bases). The CDR3 has 15 amino acids. Germline loops: CDR1 MNHNS, CDR2 SASEGT. The V end lost 3 bases, the J end lost 3 bases, and 13 bases lay between the germline ends. The CDR3 spells CASSDFWTETDTQYF. CDR3 bases: TGTGCCAGCAGTGATTTCTGGACAGAGACAGATACGCAGTATTTT.

The V gene is TRBV6-2 or TRBV6-3, the J gene TRBJ1-1; 7 positions match TRBD1. The germline V gene encodes CDR1 MNHEY and CDR2 SVGEGT. Trimming cost V 3 bases and J 5 bases; bases outside gene matches: 9. CDR3 size: 15 residues. The CDR3 bases are TGTGCCAGCAGTTATTCCGGCAGGGGGGTGACTGAAGCTTTCTTT. Translating gives CASSYSGRGVTEAFF.

This clonotype was observed at least ten times. The chain links TRBV20-1 to TRBJ1-5; 10 bases align to TRBD1. The ends lost 7 bases at V and 2 bases at J; junction bases unmatched: 14. Germline V gene lookup returns CDR1 DFQATT and CDR2 SNEGSKA (reference sequence). This CDR3 comprises 17 residues. The CDR3 nucleotides are TGCAGTGTCAAGTGGGGGACAGGGGTTGTTGGCAATCAGCCCCAGCATTTT. Its translation: CSVKWGTGVVGNQPQHF.

The chain combines TRBV11-2 with TRBJ2-1; 11 positions match TRBD2. The J call is uncertain, as TRBJ2-7 better fits the DNA end. Per germline, CDR1 SGHAT and CDR2 FQNNGV. This CDR3 is 16 amino acids long. CDR3 coding DNA: TGTGCCAGCAGCTTAGTGGGGCTAGCGGGAGGCAATGAGCAGTACTTC. This encodes CASSLVGLAGGNEQYF.

The gene calls are TRBV5-8 and TRBJ2-1, with 16 bases matching TRBD2. The CDR3 sequence is 17 residues long. Germline values: CDR1 SGHTS, CDR2 YDEGEE. V trimming: 4 bases; J trimming: 5 bases; junction bases outside the gene matches: 6. CDR3 amino acids: CASSATGTSGGDNEQFF. The CDR3 DNA is TGTGCCAGCAGCGCTACCGGGACTAGCGGGGGGGACAATGAGCAGTTCTTC.

The chain uses TRBV2 and TRBJ1-1; D not resolved. The CDR3 runs to 14 residues. Germline CDR1 is SNHLY and CDR2 is FYNNEI. Trimming stripped 7 bases from V and 1 base from J, with 13 bases between. Here the CDR3 reads CASKRETANTEAFF. Here the CDR3 DNA reads TGTGCCAGCAAAAGGGAGACGGCGAACACTGAAGCTTTCTTT.

This clonotype was observed at least ten times. The chain couples TRBV7-6 to TRBJ2-2; unclear D gene. Per the germline V gene, CDR1 is SGHVS and CDR2 is FNYEAQ. Trimming shortened V by 9 bases and J by 0 bases, and 11 bases separated the two germline ends. This CDR3 has 14 residues. The CDR3 loop reads CASTSPPNTGELFF. The CDR3 DNA follows: TGTGCCAGTACCTCGCCTCCGAACACCGGGGAGCTGTTTTTT.

The chain joins TRBV19 to TRBJ2-5, with 8 nucleotides matching TRBD2. This CDR3 is built from 17 residues. Germline CDR1 reads LNHDA; CDR2 reads SQIVND (reference sequence). Trimming at V came to 0 bases and at J to 4 bases, leaving 10 bases not matched to a gene. CDR3 sequence: CASSIDPGLEARETQYF. CDR3 DNA sequence: TGTGCCAGTAGTATAGATCCGGGACTAGAAGCAAGAGAGACCCAGTACTTC.

This clonotype showed up many times. V usage is TRBV28 and J usage is TRBJ2-5; TRBD1 matches at 7 bases. There are 15 residues in the CDR3. Germline assignment: CDR1 MDHEN and CDR2 SYDVKM. The V segment lost 5 bases and the J segment 2 bases; nucleotides outside the gene matches: 8. CDR3 amino acids: CASSLPTGEQETQYF. CDR3 DNA: TGTGCCAGCAGTCTGCCTACAGGGGAGCAAGAGACCCAGTACTTC. Supplemented by reference TRBV28 and TRBJ2-5, the full variable domain reads DVKVTQSSRYLVKRTGEKVFLECVQDMDHENMFWYRQDPGLGLRLIYFSYDVKMKEKGDIPEGYSVSREKKERFSLILESASTNQTSMYLCASSLPTGEQETQYFGPGTRLLVL.

This clonotype was picked up many times. The rearrangement joins TRBV7-2 to TRBJ1-5, with D tentatively TRBD1 (5 bases). There are 16 residues in the CDR3. V was cut by 0 bases and J by 0 bases, with 9 bases left in between. CDR1 is SGHTA, CDR2 FQGNSA, per germline. Here the CDR3 DNA reads TGTGCCAGCAGCTTAGCGAGGACACCTAGCAATCAGCCCCAGCATTTT. Protein: CASSLARTPSNQPQHF.